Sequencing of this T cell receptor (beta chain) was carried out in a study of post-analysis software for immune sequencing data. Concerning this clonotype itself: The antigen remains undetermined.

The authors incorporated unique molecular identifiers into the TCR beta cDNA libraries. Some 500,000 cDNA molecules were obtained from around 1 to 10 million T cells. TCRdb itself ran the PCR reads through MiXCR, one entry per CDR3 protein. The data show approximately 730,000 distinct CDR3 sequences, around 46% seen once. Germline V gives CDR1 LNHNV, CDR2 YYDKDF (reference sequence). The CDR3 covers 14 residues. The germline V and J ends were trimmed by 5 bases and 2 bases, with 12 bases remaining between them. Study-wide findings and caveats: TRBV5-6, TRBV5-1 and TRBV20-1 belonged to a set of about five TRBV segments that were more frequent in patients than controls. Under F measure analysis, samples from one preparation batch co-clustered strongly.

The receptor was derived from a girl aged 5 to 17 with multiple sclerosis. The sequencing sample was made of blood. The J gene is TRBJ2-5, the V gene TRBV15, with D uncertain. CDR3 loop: CATSSWSTQETQYF. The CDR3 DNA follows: TGTGCCACCAGCTCTTGGTCTACTCAAGAGACCCAGTACTTC.